This T cell receptor (beta chain) was sequenced during a study of blood T cell repertoires in COVID-19. At the level of the study: From the United States, Italy and Spain came samples of acute and convalescent COVID-19. The cDNA or gDNA used as material had been derived from T cells, B-cell-depleted T cells, or PBMCs.

Germline values: CDR1 MDHEN, CDR2 SYDVKM. CDR3 length: 13 residues. Trimming took 6 bases from V and 5 from J, leaving 14 bases between them. In the authors' methods: Researchers report that nucleated cell counts were estimated from reference gene primer amplification. Clones were read by immunoSEQ multiplex PCR, and TCRdb kept only the in-frame ones, dropping some. From that table come the V and J calls and clone size; the DNA was used to work out D and trimming. Of 150,000 to 200,000 clones in the sample, approximately 92% were seen once. The material sequenced was peripheral blood. The clonotype was recovered from a woman in her fifties or sixties with acute or convalescent COVID-19. The V gene is TRBV28, the J gene TRBJ2-7; maybe TRBD2 (5 bases). The CDR3 nucleotides are TGTGCCAGCAGGGTACCTGGGGAGCACGAGCAGTACTTC. Translating gives CASRVPGEHEQYF.